Listed below are T cell receptor beta chains from one sample, sequenced in a study of blood T cell repertoires in COVID-19. Clones were sequenced by immunoSEQ multiplex PCR, and TCRdb holds only the in-frame ones, with some missing. The sample holds about 190,000 clones; more than 70% are singletons and the top ten take approximately 4%. Sequencing was done on a sample of peripheral blood. These receptors all come from a human donor in a cohort sampled during active COVID-19. CDR3s leave out the opening cysteine and the closing phenylalanine or tryptophan. D genes are given only for firm matches.

d_gene: TRBD2; j_gene: TRBJ2-1; v_gene: TRBV5-1; CDR3aa: ASSRPRLALSYNEQF
d_gene: TRBD2; j_gene: TRBJ2-4; v_gene: TRBV19; CDR3aa: ATRGTSGYLAKNIQY
d_gene: .; j_gene: TRBJ2-7; v_gene: TRBV19; CDR3aa: ASREYGTYEQY
d_gene: .; j_gene: TRBJ2-4; v_gene: TRBV5-1; CDR3aa: ASSLALGVGDIQY
d_gene: .; j_gene: TRBJ1-1; v_gene: TRBV28; CDR3aa: ASNEFQGNFFTEAF
d_gene: .; j_gene: TRBJ2-3; v_gene: TRBV4-3; CDR3aa: ASSGLTDTQY
d_gene: TRBD1; j_gene: TRBJ1-1; v_gene: TRBV6-5; CDR3aa: ASSPTTGAEAF
d_gene: .; j_gene: TRBJ2-3; v_gene: TRBV3-1/TRBV3-2; CDR3aa: ASSQSSEGDTQY
d_gene: TRBD1; j_gene: TRBJ1-5; v_gene: TRBV28; CDR3aa: ASSYRGRQPQH
d_gene: .; j_gene: TRBJ2-3; v_gene: TRBV9; CDR3aa: ASSVNSGTDTQY
d_gene: TRBD2; j_gene: TRBJ2-1; v_gene: TRBV6-1; CDR3aa: ASSDGLAGWSYNEQF
d_gene: .; j_gene: TRBJ1-1; v_gene: TRBV3-1/TRBV3-2; CDR3aa: ASSQLRNTEAF
d_gene: TRBD2; j_gene: TRBJ2-7; v_gene: TRBV7-8; CDR3aa: ASSLSGGSSYEQY
d_gene: TRBD1; j_gene: TRBJ2-1; v_gene: TRBV7-2; CDR3aa: ASSLVGTEGYNEQF
d_gene: .; j_gene: TRBJ1-5; v_gene: TRBV7-2; CDR3aa: ASSSRAGDQPQH
d_gene: .; j_gene: TRBJ2-1; v_gene: TRBV29-1; CDR3aa: SVGGVSYNEQF
d_gene: TRBD2; j_gene: TRBJ2-3; v_gene: TRBV7-2; CDR3aa: ASARRGGSTDTQY
d_gene: TRBD1; j_gene: TRBJ2-7; v_gene: TRBV7-6; CDR3aa: ASSVGTGTYEQY
d_gene: .; j_gene: TRBJ1-5; v_gene: TRBV6-2/TRBV6-3; CDR3aa: ASSYTGQPQH
d_gene: .; j_gene: TRBJ1-2; v_gene: TRBV5-1; CDR3aa: ASSLPGYGYT
d_gene: .; j_gene: TRBJ1-1; v_gene: TRBV7-2; CDR3aa: ASSLRGGAEAF
d_gene: .; j_gene: TRBJ2-7; v_gene: TRBV12-3/TRBV12-4; CDR3aa: ASSRRVGEQY
d_gene: .; j_gene: TRBJ1-1; v_gene: TRBV2; CDR3aa: ASSERGLTEAF
d_gene: .; j_gene: TRBJ2-5; v_gene: TRBV5-1; CDR3aa: ASSLRSSEETQY
d_gene: .; j_gene: TRBJ1-1; v_gene: TRBV28; CDR3aa: ASSLLPRQAF
d_gene: .; j_gene: TRBJ2-1; v_gene: TRBV18; CDR3aa: ASSLRQDHNEQF
d_gene: TRBD2; j_gene: TRBJ2-5; v_gene: TRBV11-2; CDR3aa: ASSPGLASETQY
d_gene: .; j_gene: TRBJ2-3; v_gene: TRBV3-1/TRBV3-2; CDR3aa: ASSQEEFSSTDTQY
d_gene: .; j_gene: TRBJ2-1; v_gene: TRBV28; CDR3aa: ASSSRIYSYNEQF
d_gene: .; j_gene: TRBJ2-1; v_gene: TRBV5-1; CDR3aa: ASSLRVNSYNEQF
d_gene: TRBD1; j_gene: TRBJ1-1; v_gene: TRBV3-1/TRBV3-2; CDR3aa: ASSQIKKDGDRGCTEAF
d_gene: .; j_gene: TRBJ1-1; v_gene: TRBV5-5; CDR3aa: ASSLGQLTNTEAF
d_gene: .; j_gene: TRBJ1-1; v_gene: TRBV11-2; CDR3aa: ASSHSFARAF
d_gene: TRBD1; j_gene: TRBJ1-1; v_gene: TRBV3-1/TRBV3-2; CDR3aa: ASSPRQGGTTEAF
d_gene: TRBD1; j_gene: TRBJ1-2; v_gene: TRBV5-1; CDR3aa: ASSSAGTGLFFGYT
d_gene: .; j_gene: TRBJ1-6; v_gene: TRBV6-6; CDR3aa: ASSYSGHWDSPLH
d_gene: TRBD1; j_gene: TRBJ1-4; v_gene: TRBV2; CDR3aa: ASRMGTADEKLF
d_gene: TRBD2; j_gene: TRBJ2-1; v_gene: TRBV7-8; CDR3aa: ASSSGTSGGAFLSEQF
d_gene: TRBD1; j_gene: TRBJ1-5; v_gene: TRBV6-1; CDR3aa: ASSSRDRGNQPQH
d_gene: .; j_gene: TRBJ2-5; v_gene: TRBV20-1; CDR3aa: SASNPAGNQETQY
d_gene: .; j_gene: TRBJ2-3; v_gene: TRBV7-9; CDR3aa: ASSLSTTTDTQY
d_gene: TRBD2; j_gene: TRBJ2-7; v_gene: TRBV29-1; CDR3aa: SALVGEGHEQY
d_gene: TRBD2; j_gene: TRBJ2-7; v_gene: TRBV6-5; CDR3aa: ASSSSGRAYEQY
d_gene: TRBD2; j_gene: TRBJ2-1; v_gene: TRBV11-2; CDR3aa: ASSLVLAGSHEQF
d_gene: .; j_gene: TRBJ1-1; v_gene: TRBV7-2; CDR3aa: ASSFSRVNTEAF
d_gene: .; j_gene: TRBJ2-7; v_gene: TRBV10-3; CDR3aa: AISGLRGSSYEQY
d_gene: TRBD2; j_gene: TRBJ2-2; v_gene: TRBV30; CDR3aa: AWSVLAGGPGGWTGELF
d_gene: .; j_gene: TRBJ2-3; v_gene: TRBV21-1; CDR3aa: ASSIRDRGPTDTQY
d_gene: .; j_gene: TRBJ1-1; v_gene: TRBV10-2; CDR3aa: ASTPVPNTEAF
d_gene: TRBD2; j_gene: TRBJ2-2; v_gene: TRBV30; CDR3aa: AWTGTSGGHTGELF
d_gene: TRBD1; j_gene: TRBJ1-5; v_gene: TRBV30; CDR3aa: AWNDRVHQPQH
d_gene: TRBD2; j_gene: TRBJ2-2; v_gene: TRBV5-1; CDR3aa: ASSLAAGGNTGELF
d_gene: .; j_gene: TRBJ2-2; v_gene: TRBV30; CDR3aa: AWSVLDRELF
d_gene: TRBD2; j_gene: TRBJ2-5; v_gene: TRBV2; CDR3aa: ASSELTSGVGETQY